This T cell receptor (beta chain) was captured in a study of blood T cells in healthy people across ages. Findings and limits, study-wide: A greater number of naive CD4+ cells and higher diversity distinguished long-lived donors from aged donors. No conclusive comparison of naive versus antigen-experienced cells was possible with unsorted PBMCs.

Caucasian individuals from Russia who were healthy and aged roughly 6 to 90 acted as donors. Per sample, a minimum of 6.5 million PBMCs were isolated. Together with a sample-barcoded 5' primer, a J-beta primer mix was included in a second PCR lasting about 7 to 11 cycles. Each CDR3 protein gets one entry after TCRdb re-called the 5' RACE reads with MiXCR. In the table there are around 1,700,000 distinct CDR3 sequences, 28% of which are singletons. V lost 1 base to trimming and J lost 2 bases, with 10 bases between them. Germline V gene data show CDR1 as DFQATT and CDR2 as SNEGSKA (reference sequence). The CDR3 covers 14 residues. At least ten counts were recorded for this clonotype. Its cognate antigen is unknown.

Specimen: blood. V gene TRBV20-1 combines with J gene TRBJ2-3, with D maybe TRBD2 (6 bases). The TCR comes from a woman aged 30 to 39 in good health. CDR3 in amino acids: CSARGSGDTDTQYF. The CDR3 DNA reads as TGCAGTGCTAGAGGTAGCGGCGACACAGATACGCAGTATTTT.